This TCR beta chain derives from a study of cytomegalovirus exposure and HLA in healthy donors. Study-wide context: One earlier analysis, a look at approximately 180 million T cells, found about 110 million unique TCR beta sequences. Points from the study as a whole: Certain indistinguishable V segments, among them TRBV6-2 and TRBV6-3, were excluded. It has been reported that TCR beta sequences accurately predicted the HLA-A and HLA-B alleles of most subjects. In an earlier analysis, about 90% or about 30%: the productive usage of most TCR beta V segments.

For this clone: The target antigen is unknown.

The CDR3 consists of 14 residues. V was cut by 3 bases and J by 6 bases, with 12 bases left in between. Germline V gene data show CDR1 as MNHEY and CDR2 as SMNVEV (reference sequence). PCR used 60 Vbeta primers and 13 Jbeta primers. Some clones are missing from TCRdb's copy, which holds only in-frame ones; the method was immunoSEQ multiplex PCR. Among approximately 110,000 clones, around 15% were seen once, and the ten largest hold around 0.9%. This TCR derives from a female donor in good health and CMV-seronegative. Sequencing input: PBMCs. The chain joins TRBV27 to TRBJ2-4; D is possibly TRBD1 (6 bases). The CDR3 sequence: CASSFSGVGNIQYF. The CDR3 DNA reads TGTGCCAGCAGTTTTTCAGGGGTCGGAAACATTCAGTACTTC.